The rows below give T cell receptor beta chains drawn from one sample of a study of low-dose radiotherapy and immunotherapy resistance in tumors. TCRdb recomputed calls from the reads with MiXCR, one row per CDR3 protein. The table lists 60,000 to 75,000 distinct CDR3 sequences, around 27% of them singletons. Here the sequenced sample was PBMCs, taken before treatment. These receptors were obtained from a male donor with rectosigmoid adenocarcinoma. The conserved cysteine and the conserved F or W are not part of the CDR3 here.

v_call	j_call	cdr3_aa
TRBV13	TRBJ2-1	ASGGLEQF
TRBV6-1	TRBJ2-3	ASRDLAESTVTQY
TRBV10-3	TRBJ2-1	AISTGTSGYNEQF
TRBV5-4	TRBJ2-3	ASSADGGGTDTQY
TRBV28	TRBJ2-5	ASSWTGGRLQETQY
TRBV6-2/TRBV6-3	TRBJ2-4	ASSVGAGRGIQY
TRBV18	TRBJ1-5	ASSPGGYSNQPQH
TRBV14	TRBJ2-4	ASSQDWTSGPLAKNIQY
TRBV12-3/TRBV12-4	TRBJ2-7	ASSLAPARAV
TRBV29-1	TRBJ2-7	SVLRTGAPGGEQY
TRBV29-1	TRBJ2-2	SVRGDAGELF
TRBV10-3	TRBJ2-3	AISVSDTQY
TRBV12-3/TRBV12-4	TRBJ2-2	ASSPTPGQGTGELF
TRBV12-3/TRBV12-4	TRBJ1-3	ASSIRGGNTIY
TRBV18	TRBJ1-6	ASSPRSSAGQGASPLH
TRBV28	TRBJ1-2	ASSSQGTSGYT
TRBV28	TRBJ2-6	ASSLVRPSGANVLT
TRBV14	TRBJ1-1	ASMGIINTEAF
TRBV6-5	TRBJ2-7	ASSYGRQGGEQY
TRBV28	TRBJ2-5	ASSPTSGRAETQY
TRBV2	TRBJ2-7	ATMNPGGVSYEQY
TRBV28	TRBJ2-2	ASSFSGGPSTGELF
TRBV5-5	TRBJ1-1	ASSLAQGAKTEAF
TRBV7-7	TRBJ2-3	ASSPTGKVADTQY
TRBV20-1	TRBJ2-3	SARDPGGIGDTQY
TRBV10-3	TRBJ2-7	AVGRAGVDEQY
TRBV28	TRBJ2-7	AIPRGSSYEQY
TRBV20-1	TRBJ2-2	SAGPRVDRELF
TRBV6-6	TRBJ1-5	ASSWTQGNQPQH
TRBV5-1	TRBJ1-1	ASSPGYGETRNTEAF
TRBV5-1	TRBJ2-1	ASSFNQNEQF
TRBV15	TRBJ1-5	ATSSGHGRQPQH
TRBV12-3/TRBV12-4	TRBJ1-5	ASSTGFQPQH
TRBV3-1	TRBJ2-5	ASSQGRRGVRETQY
TRBV28	TRBJ1-5	AGARDRLLGNQPQH
TRBV19	TRBJ1-1	ASSPDRYTEAF
TRBV28	TRBJ2-1	ASSPGTGSFEQF
TRBV5-4	TRBJ2-5	ASSLGPTPETQY
TRBV7-2	TRBJ2-3	ASSLARGGYSDTQY
TRBV7-8	TRBJ2-1	ASSLSGLAGDDEQF
TRBV5-1	TRBJ2-3	ASSLTGTGGTDTQY
TRBV11-3	TRBJ1-3	ASSLDQSGSNSGNTIY
TRBV7-9	TRBJ1-2	ASSLGQEGYT
TRBV13	TRBJ2-7	ASSRKPGLAGLSSYEQY
TRBV7-3	TRBJ2-2	ASSSSTGGTGELF
TRBV30	TRBJ1-2	AWGRQGVSPSNYGYT